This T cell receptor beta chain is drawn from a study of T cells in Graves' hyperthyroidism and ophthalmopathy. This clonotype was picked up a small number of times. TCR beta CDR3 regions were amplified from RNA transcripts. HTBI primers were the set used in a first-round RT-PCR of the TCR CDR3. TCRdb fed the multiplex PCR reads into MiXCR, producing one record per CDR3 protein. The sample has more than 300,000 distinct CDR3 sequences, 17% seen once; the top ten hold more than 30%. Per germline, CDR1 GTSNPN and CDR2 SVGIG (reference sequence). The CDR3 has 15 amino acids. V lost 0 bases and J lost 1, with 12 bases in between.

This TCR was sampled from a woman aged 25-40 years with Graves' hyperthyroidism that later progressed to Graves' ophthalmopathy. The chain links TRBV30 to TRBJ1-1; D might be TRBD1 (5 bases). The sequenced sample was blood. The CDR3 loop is CAWSVLGTRNTEAFF. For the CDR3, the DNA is TGTGCCTGGAGTGTACTGGGGACTCGGAACACTGAAGCTTTCTTT.